This TCR beta chain was found in a study of T cells in Graves' hyperthyroidism and ophthalmopathy. Of note for this clonotype: Its cognate antigen is unknown.

Researchers amplified the TCR beta CDR3 regions from RNA transcripts. Researchers ran a first-round RT-PCR on the TCR CDR3 using the HTBI primer set. TCRdb ran MiXCR on the multiplex PCR reads and lists one entry per CDR3 protein. The sample includes around 350,000 distinct CDR3 sequences, approximately 19% seen only once; the top ten take 3.7%. The CDR3 has 11 residues. V gave up 5 bases and J gave up 5 bases, with 8 bases separating them. CDR1 SGHDT and CDR2 YYEEEE come from the germline V gene. Whole-study results and caveats: Blood also held most thyroid clonotypes expanded beyond 0.001. From stable hyperthyroidism, ophthalmopathy was separated by a 13 V-J model.

The specimen sequenced was blood. The chain is built from TRBV5-6 and TRBJ2-7; possibly TRBD2 for D (5 bases). This sequence originates from a young woman with Graves' hyperthyroidism. CDR3 sequence reads: CASRLSDEQYF. The CDR3 DNA is TGTGCCAGCAGACTTAGCGACGAGCAGTACTTC.